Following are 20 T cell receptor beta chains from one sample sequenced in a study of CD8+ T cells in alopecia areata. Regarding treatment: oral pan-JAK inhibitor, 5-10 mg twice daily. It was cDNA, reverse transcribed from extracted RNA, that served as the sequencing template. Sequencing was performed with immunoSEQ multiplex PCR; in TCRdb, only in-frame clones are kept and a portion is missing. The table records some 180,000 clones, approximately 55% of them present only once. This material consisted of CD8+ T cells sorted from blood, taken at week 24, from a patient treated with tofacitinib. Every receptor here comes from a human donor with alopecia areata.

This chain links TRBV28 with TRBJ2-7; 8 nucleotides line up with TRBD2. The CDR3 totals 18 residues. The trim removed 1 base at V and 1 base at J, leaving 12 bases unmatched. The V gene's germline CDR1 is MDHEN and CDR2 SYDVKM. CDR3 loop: CASSLSTNSGDFSYEQYF. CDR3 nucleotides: TGTGCCAGCAGTTTATCCACGAATAGCGGGGACTTTTCCTACGAGCAGTACTTC.

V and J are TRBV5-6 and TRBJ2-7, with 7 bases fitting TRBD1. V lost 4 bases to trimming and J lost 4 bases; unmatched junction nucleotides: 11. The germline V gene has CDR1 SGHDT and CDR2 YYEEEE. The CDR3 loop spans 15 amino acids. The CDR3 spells CASSPPGDREYEQYF. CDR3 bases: TGTGCCAGCAGCCCGCCAGGGGACAGAGAATACGAGCAGTACTTC.

The CDR3 DNA sequence: TGTGCCAGCAGTTACTCGATCACCAATCAGCCCCAGCATTTT. Its protein product is CASSYSITNQPQHF. The chain has TRBV6-6 and TRBJ1-5; D ambiguous. The CDR3 is 14 residues long. Germline CDR1 and CDR2: MNHNY and SVGAGI (reference sequence). V dropped 0 bases and J dropped 3 bases, with 6 bases sitting between them.

For the CDR3, the DNA is TGTGCCTGTACAGGTACTGAAAGCATGAACACTGAAGCTTTCTTT. The encoded protein is CACTGTESMNTEAFF. The gene calls are TRBV30 and TRBJ1-1; tentative D call: TRBD1 (5 bases). CDR1 GTSNPN and CDR2 SVGIG come from the germline V gene (reference sequence). Trimming removed 6 bases at V and 0 bases at J, with 17 bases between. This CDR3 comprises 15 residues.

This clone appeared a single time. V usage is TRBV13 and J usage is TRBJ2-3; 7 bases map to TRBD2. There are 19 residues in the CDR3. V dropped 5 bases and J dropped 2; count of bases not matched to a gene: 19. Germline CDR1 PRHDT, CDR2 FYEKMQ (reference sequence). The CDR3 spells CASSVWATPGGGDTDTQYF. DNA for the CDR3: TGTGCCAGCAGCGTATGGGCAACTCCGGGAGGCGGGGACACAGATACGCAGTATTTT.

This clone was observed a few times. The DNA for the CDR3 is TGTGCCAGCAGCGTCGGCCCCTTAGAGGGAAAGAGCTCCTACGAGCAGTACTTC. Translation: CASSVGPLEGKSSYEQYF. This chain uses TRBV9 with TRBJ2-7; possibly TRBD2 for D (5 bases). Germline lookup yields CDR1 SGDLS and CDR2 YYNGEE. This CDR3 contains 18 residues. Trimming removed 2 bases at V and 0 bases at J, with 21 bases between. Together with reference TRBV9 and TRBJ2-7, the CDR3 gives the full variable domain: DSGVTQTPKHLITATGQRVTLRCSPRSGDLSVYWYQQSLDQGLQFLIQYYNGEERAKGNILERFSAQQFPDLHSELNLSSLELGDSALYFCASSVGPLEGKSSYEQYFGPGTRLTVT.

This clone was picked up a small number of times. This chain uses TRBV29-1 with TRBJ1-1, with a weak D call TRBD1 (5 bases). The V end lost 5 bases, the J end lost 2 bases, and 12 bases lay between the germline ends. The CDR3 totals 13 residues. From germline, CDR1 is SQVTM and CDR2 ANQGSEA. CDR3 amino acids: CSVSGPDNTEAFF. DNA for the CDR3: TGCAGCGTTTCAGGGCCCGATAACACTGAAGCTTTCTTT. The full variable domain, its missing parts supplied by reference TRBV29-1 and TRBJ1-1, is SAVISQKPSRDICQRGTSLTIQCQVDSQVTMMFWYRQQPGQSLTLIATANQGSEATYESGFVIDKFPISRPNLTFSTLTVSNMSPEDSSIYLCSVSGPDNTEAFFGQGTRLTVV.

Here the CDR3 DNA reads TGCAGCGTTGTAGGGACAGGGAGCGACGAGCAGTACTTC. Translation: CSVVGTGSDEQYF. V gene TRBV29-1 combines with J gene TRBJ2-7, with 9 bases fitting TRBD1. Germline values: CDR1 SQVTM, CDR2 ANQGSEA. CDR3 length: 13 residues. The V and J ends lost 4 bases and 5 bases, in that order; junction bases with no gene match: 6.

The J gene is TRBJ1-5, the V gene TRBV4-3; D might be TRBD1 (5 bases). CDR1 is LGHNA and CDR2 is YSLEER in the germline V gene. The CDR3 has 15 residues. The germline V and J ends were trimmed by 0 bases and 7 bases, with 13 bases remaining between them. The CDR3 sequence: CASSQDRIRAQPQHF. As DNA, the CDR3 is TGCGCCAGCAGCCAAGATCGGATCAGGGCCCAGCCCCAGCATTTT.

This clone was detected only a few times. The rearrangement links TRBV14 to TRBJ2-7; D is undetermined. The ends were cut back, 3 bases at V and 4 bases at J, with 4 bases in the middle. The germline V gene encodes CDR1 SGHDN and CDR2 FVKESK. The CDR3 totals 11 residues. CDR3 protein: CASSHTYEQYF. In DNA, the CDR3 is TGTGCCAGCAGCCATACGTACGAGCAGTACTTC. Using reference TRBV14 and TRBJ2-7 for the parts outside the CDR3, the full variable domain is EAGVTQFPSHSVIEKGQTVTLRCDPISGHDNLYWYRRVMGKEIKFLLHFVKESKQDESGMPNNRFLAERTGGTYSTLKVQPAELEDSGVYFCASSHTYEQYFGPGTRLTVT.

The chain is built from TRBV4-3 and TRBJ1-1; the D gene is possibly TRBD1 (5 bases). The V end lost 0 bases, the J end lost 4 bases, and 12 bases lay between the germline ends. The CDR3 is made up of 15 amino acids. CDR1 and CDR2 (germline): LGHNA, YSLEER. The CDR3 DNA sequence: TGCGCCAGCAGCCAAGATGTGGGGCGGGCCACTGAAGCTTTCTTT. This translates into CASSQDVGRATEAFF.

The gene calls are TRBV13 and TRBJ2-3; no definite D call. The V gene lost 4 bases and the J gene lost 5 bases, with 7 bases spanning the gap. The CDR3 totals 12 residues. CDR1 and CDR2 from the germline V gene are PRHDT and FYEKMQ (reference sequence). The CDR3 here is CASSSEGDTQYF. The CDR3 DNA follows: TGTGCCAGCAGCTCGGAAGGAGATACGCAGTATTTT. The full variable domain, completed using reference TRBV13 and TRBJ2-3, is AAGVIQSPRHLIKEKRETATLKCYPIPRHDTVYWYQQGPGQDPQFLISFYEKMQSDKGSIPDRFSAQQFSDYHSELNMSSLELGDSALYFCASSSEGDTQYFGPGTRLTVL.

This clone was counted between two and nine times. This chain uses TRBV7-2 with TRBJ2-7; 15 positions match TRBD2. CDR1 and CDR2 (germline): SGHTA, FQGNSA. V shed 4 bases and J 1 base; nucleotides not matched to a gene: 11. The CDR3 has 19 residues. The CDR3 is CASSSPRGTSGGSSYEQYF. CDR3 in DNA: TGTGCCAGCAGCTCCCCCAGGGGGACTAGCGGGGGGTCGTCCTACGAGCAGTACTTC. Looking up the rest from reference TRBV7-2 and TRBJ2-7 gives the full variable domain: GAGVSQSPSNKVTEKGKDVELRCDPISGHTALYWYRQSLGQGLEFLIYFQGNSAPDKSGLPSDRFSAERTGGSVSTLTIQRTQQEDSAVYLCASSSPRGTSGGSSYEQYFGPGTRLTVT.

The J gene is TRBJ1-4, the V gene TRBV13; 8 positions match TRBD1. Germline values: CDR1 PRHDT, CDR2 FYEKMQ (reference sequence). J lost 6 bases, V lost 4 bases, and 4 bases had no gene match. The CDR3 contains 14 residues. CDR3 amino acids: CASSSGQGDEKLFF. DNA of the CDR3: TGTGCCAGCAGCTCAGGACAGGGAGATGAAAAACTGTTTTTT.

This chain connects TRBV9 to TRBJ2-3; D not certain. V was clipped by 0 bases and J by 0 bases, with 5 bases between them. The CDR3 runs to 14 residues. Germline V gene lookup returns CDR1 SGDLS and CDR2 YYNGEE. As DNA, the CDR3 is TGTGCCAGCAGCGTAGTGTCTAGCACAGATACGCAGTATTTT. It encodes CASSVVSSTDTQYF.

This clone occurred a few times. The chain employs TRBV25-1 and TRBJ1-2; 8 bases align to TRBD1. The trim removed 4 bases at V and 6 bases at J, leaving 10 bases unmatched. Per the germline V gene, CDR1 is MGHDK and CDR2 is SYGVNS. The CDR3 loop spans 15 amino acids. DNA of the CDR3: TGTGCCAGCAGTGCACCCTCGGACAGGGCGAATGGCTACACCTTC. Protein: CASSAPSDRANGYTF.

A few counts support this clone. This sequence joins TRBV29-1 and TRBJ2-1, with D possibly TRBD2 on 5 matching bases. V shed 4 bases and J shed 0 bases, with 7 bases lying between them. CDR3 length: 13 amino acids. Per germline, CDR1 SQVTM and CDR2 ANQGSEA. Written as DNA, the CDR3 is TGCAGCGTTGTGGGGAGCTCCTACAATGAGCAGTTCTTC. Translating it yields CSVVGSSYNEQFF.

The CDR3, as DNA: TGTGCCAGCAGCTTGCCATATGGCTACACCTTC. The encoded protein is CASSLPYGYTF. The V gene is TRBV27, the J gene TRBJ1-2; no clear D gene. With 6 bases removed from V and 5 bases from J, the gap between germline ends came to 7 bases. The CDR3 sequence is 11 residues long. From germline, CDR1 is MNHEY and CDR2 SMNVEV (reference sequence).

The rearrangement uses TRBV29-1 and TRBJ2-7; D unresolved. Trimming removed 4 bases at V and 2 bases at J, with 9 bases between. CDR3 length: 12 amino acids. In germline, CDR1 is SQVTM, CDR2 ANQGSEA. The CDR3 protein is CSVGAPPYEQYF. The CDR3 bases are TGCAGCGTTGGAGCACCCCCCTACGAGCAGTACTTC.

The CDR3 region is CASSPLPPDRREGNSPLHF. In DNA form, the CDR3 reads TGTGCCAGCAGCCCATTGCCTCCTGACAGACGGGAGGGTAATTCACCCCTCCACTTT. This rearrangement joins TRBV7-6 to TRBJ1-6; D may be TRBD1 (5 bases). This CDR3 contains 19 residues. The germline V gene encodes CDR1 SGHVS and CDR2 FNYEAQ. Trimming left V 5 bases short and J 6 bases short, with 26 bases between.